These 19 T cell receptor beta chains were all obtained from the same sample, sequenced in a study of T cell repertoires in ileal Crohn's disease. The repertoire was sequenced with immunoSEQ multiplex PCR; TCRdb's copy has only in-frame clones and lacks some. The table records approximately 17,000 clones, less than 85% of them present only once. Source material: ileal tissue. These TCRs come from an adult with Crohn's disease.

The chain has TRBV7-9 and TRBJ1-4, with 7 positions matching TRBD1. J was trimmed by 7 bases and V by 3 bases; bases with no gene match: 11. The CDR3 contains 16 residues. From germline, CDR1 is SEHNR and CDR2 FQNEAQ (reference sequence). The CDR3 DNA is TGTGCCAGCAGCTTGGGTTTCGACAGGGCAAGTGAAAAACTGTTTTTT. This sequence encodes CASSLGFDRASEKLFF. Supplemented by reference TRBV7-9 and TRBJ1-4, the full variable domain reads DTGVSQNPRHKITKRGQNVTFRCDPISEHNRLYWYRQTLGQGPEFLTYFQNEAQLEKSRLLSDRFSAERPKGSFSTLEIQRTEQGDSAMYLCASSLGFDRASEKLFFGSGTQLSVL.

This clone was counted once. The chain carries TRBV7-6 and TRBJ1-2, with D possibly being TRBD1 (5 bases). The germline V gene has CDR1 SGHVS and CDR2 FNYEAQ. The V and J ends lost 4 bases and 6 bases respectively, with 15 bases between them. This CDR3 comprises 14 residues. The CDR3 DNA follows: TGTGCCAGCAGCTCGGGGGGAGGGAGAGATGGCTACACCTTC. Protein: CASSSGGGRDGYTF.

The chain is built from TRBV7-2 and TRBJ1-4; D remains ambiguous. Germline CDR1 SGHTA, CDR2 FQGNSA. Trimming stripped 4 bases from V and 4 bases from J, with 13 bases between. CDR3 length: 15 residues. CDR3 in DNA: TGTGCCAGCAGCTCGTCTGCGGTGGTTAATGAAAAACTGTTTTTT. Encoded protein: CASSSSAVVNEKLFF.

This clone was seen just once. The genes are TRBV4-3 and TRBJ1-2; 8 bases are shared with TRBD1. The V gene end was trimmed by 3 bases and the J gene end by 8 bases; junction bases not matched to a gene: 14. The CDR3 runs 16 residues. CDR1 LGHNA and CDR2 YSLEER come from the germline V gene. CDR3 DNA: TGCGCCAGCAGCCATCATTCCACGGACAGGGCTAACGGCTACACCTTC. Its protein product is CASSHHSTDRANGYTF.

The V and J genes are TRBV18 and TRBJ1-5; D perhaps matches TRBD1 (5 bases). The germline CDR1 and CDR2 sequences are KGHSH and LQKENI. V was cut by 6 bases and J by 7 bases, with 19 bases left in between. This CDR3 has 15 amino acids. The CDR3: CASSPMGGTDQPQHF. CDR3 coding DNA: TGTGCCAGCTCCCCAATGGGAGGGACGGACCAGCCCCAGCATTTT.

The CDR3: CASSQEASGETQYF. The CDR3 DNA sequence: TGTGCCAGCAGCCAAGAAGCTAGCGGGGAGACCCAGTACTTC. The J gene is TRBJ2-5, the V gene TRBV4-2; 8 bases fit TRBD2. CDR3 length equals 14 residues. CDR1 and CDR2 (germline): LGHNA, YNFKEQ. V trimming: 0 bases; J trimming: 5 bases; junction bases outside the gene matches: 2.

This chain links TRBV7-2 with TRBJ1-2; unclear D gene. This CDR3 has 14 amino acids. Germline V gene sequence: CDR1 SGHTA, CDR2 FQGNSA. With 5 bases removed from V and 13 bases from J, the gap between germline ends came to 23 bases. The CDR3 here is CASSINKGGEKCTF. Here the CDR3 DNA reads TGTGCCAGCAGCATCAACAAGGGAGGAGAGAAGTGCACCTTC.

The V gene is TRBV7-3, the J gene TRBJ2-3; TRBD2 might be the D (6 bases). Germline V gives CDR1 SGHTA, CDR2 FQGTGA. There are 15 residues in the CDR3. V lost 5 bases and J 3 bases, leaving 15 bases between the germline ends. The CDR3 coding sequence is TGTGCCAGCAGCCCCATTGGGGCGGGGACAGATACGCAGTATTTT. Protein product: CASSPIGAGTDTQYF.

J is TRBJ2-7 and V is TRBV4-2, with 12 bases lining up with TRBD1. J gave up 0 bases and V 4 bases, and 1 base lay outside the gene matches. There are 15 residues in the CDR3. CDR1 is LGHNA, CDR2 YNFKEQ, per germline. This chain's CDR3 is CASSPGQGASYEQYF. The CDR3 bases are TGTGCCAGCAGCCCGGGACAGGGGGCCTCCTACGAGCAGTACTTC.

The CDR3 sequence: CSVESGVGTGEAFF. DNA of the CDR3: TGCAGCGTTGAATCTGGTGTCGGGACAGGGGAAGCTTTCTTT. The rearrangement uses TRBV29-1 and TRBJ1-1, with 9 bases aligning to TRBD1. V was pared by 2 bases and J by 8 bases, with 9 bases of the junction left unmatched. This CDR3 contains 14 residues. Germline CDR1 and CDR2: SQVTM and ANQGSEA. Combining the CDR3 with reference TRBV29-1 and TRBJ1-1 gives the whole variable domain SAVISQKPSRDICQRGTSLTIQCQVDSQVTMMFWYRQQPGQSLTLIATANQGSEATYESGFVIDKFPISRPNLTFSTLTVSNMSPEDSSIYLCSVESGVGTGEAFFGQGTRLTVV.

The rearrangement links TRBV7-3 to TRBJ1-3; TRBD1 agrees at 8 bases. Germline lookup yields CDR1 SGHTA and CDR2 FQGTGA. This CDR3 comprises 16 residues. V shed 5 bases, J shed 4 bases, and the junction held 10 bases outside the gene matches. CDR3 protein: CASSPPDRDGGNTIYF. In DNA form, the CDR3 reads TGTGCCAGCAGCCCACCGGACAGGGACGGAGGAAACACCATATATTTT.

V is TRBV2 and J is TRBJ2-3, with TRBD2 matching over 8 bases. Germline V gives CDR1 SNHLY, CDR2 FYNNEI. CDR3 length: 14 residues. The junction had 6 bases not matched to a gene; V was cut back by 4 bases and J by 6 bases. For the CDR3, the DNA is TGTGCCAGCAGTGTTCTGCGGGGGGACGATACGCAGTATTTT. Its translation is CASSVLRGDDTQYF.

The V and J genes are TRBV9 and TRBJ2-5; TRBD2 aligns across 11 bases. CDR1 SGDLS and CDR2 YYNGEE come from the germline V gene. V was clipped by 5 bases and J by 5 bases; unmatched bases: 5. CDR3 length equals 14 residues. CDR3 region: CASSSGGAWETQYF. CDR3 sequence (DNA): TGTGCCAGCAGTAGCGGGGGGGCTTGGGAGACCCAGTACTTC.

V gene TRBV6-5 combines with J gene TRBJ2-3; perhaps TRBD2 as D (6 bases). Per germline, CDR1 MNHEY and CDR2 SVGAGI. V lost 7 bases, J lost 5 bases, and 16 bases lay in between. The CDR3 runs to 14 residues. CDR3 amino acids: CASTPGGDLDTQYF. The CDR3, as DNA: TGTGCCAGCACCCCCGGAGGGGATTTAGATACGCAGTATTTT.

The CDR3 is CASSFNNEQYF. CDR3 nucleotides: TGCGCCAGCAGCTTTAACAACGAGCAGTACTTC. This rearrangement joins TRBV5-1 to TRBJ2-7; D unresolved. V was clipped by 2 bases and J by 5 bases, with 5 bases between them. This CDR3 has 11 residues. The germline V gene encodes CDR1 SGHRS and CDR2 YFSETQ.

This sequence joins TRBV10-3 and TRBJ2-2; TRBD2 agrees at 8 bases. CDR1 is ENHRY, CDR2 SYGVKD, per germline. The CDR3 length is 12 residues. V lost 11 bases and J lost 6; bases outside the gene matches: 5. The CDR3 reads CAVGGESGELFF. DNA for the CDR3: TGTGCCGTCGGGGGGGAATCCGGGGAGCTGTTTTTT.

The chain couples TRBV18 to TRBJ1-4; D not certain. CDR3 size: 18 residues. Per germline, CDR1 KGHSH and CDR2 LQKENI. V lost 1 base and J lost 0, with 15 bases in between. CDR3 loop: CASSPRGNLRATNEKLFF. CDR3 DNA: TGTGCCAGCTCACCACGAGGGAACCTTAGAGCAACTAATGAAAAACTGTTTTTT.

The rearrangement uses TRBV4-1 and TRBJ1-4; 9 positions match TRBD1. CDR3 length equals 15 residues. Unmatched junction bases numbered 5, after V lost 2 bases and J lost 7 bases. The germline CDR1 and CDR2 sequences are MGHRA and YSYEKL. CDR3 in amino acids: CASSQPGQGREKLFF. The CDR3 DNA reads as TGCGCCAGCAGCCAACCGGGACAGGGTCGTGAAAAACTGTTTTTT.

The chain has TRBV15 and TRBJ1-5, with 7 nucleotides matching TRBD1. J was trimmed by 7 bases and V by 6 bases; bases with no gene match: 15. Germline CDR1 is LNHNV and CDR2 is YYDKDF (reference sequence). This CDR3 is built from 16 residues. Here the CDR3 reads CATRSDWGARGQPQHF. CDR3 coding DNA: TGTGCCACCAGATCAGACTGGGGGGCCAGGGGGCAGCCCCAGCATTTT.